This entry lists 20 T cell receptor beta chains sequenced from one sample in a study of blood T cell repertoires in COVID-19. Sequencing used immunoSEQ multiplex PCR; TCRdb keeps in-frame clones, though not all of them. The data show about 210,000 clones, around 80% seen once. Sequencing was performed on PBMCs or T cells enriched from blood (not recorded which). The receptors originated from a man between 25 and 39 years old with acute COVID-19.

The chain recombines TRBV7-5 with TRBJ2-2; TRBD1 is taken as the D call from the table, unchecked against the DNA. TRBV7-5 is shown as a pseudogene. CDR3 size: 17 residues. The CDR3 reads CVRSLEGTRENTGELFF. The CDR3 coding sequence is TGTGTCAGAAGCTTAGAAGGGACAAGGGAAAACACCGGGGAGCTGTTTTTT.

The CDR3 region has the DNA TGTGCCAGCAGCTTGATTCGGGGGGAAGGTACTGAAGCTTTCTTT. The encoded protein is CASSLIRGEGTEAFF. The chain recombines TRBV11-2 with TRBJ1-1, with a weak D call TRBD1 (5 bases). The ends were cut back, 3 bases at V and 5 bases at J, with 16 bases in the middle. Germline lookup yields CDR1 SGHAT and CDR2 FQNNGV. This CDR3 is built from 15 residues.

The rearrangement uses TRBV4-1 and TRBJ2-3, with D possibly being TRBD2 (5 bases). V gave up 1 base and J gave up 2 bases, with 13 bases separating them. The CDR3 consists of 16 residues. Looked up from germline, CDR1 is MGHRA and CDR2 is YSYEKL. The DNA for the CDR3 is TGCGCCAGCAGCCAAGGAGAGAGCGGCTACACAGATACGCAGTATTTT. Amino acids: CASSQGESGYTDTQYF.

The chain has TRBV19 and TRBJ1-2; perhaps TRBD1 as D (6 bases). V was trimmed by 5 bases and J by 0 bases, leaving 19 bases between them. Germline lookup yields CDR1 LNHDA and CDR2 SQIVND (reference sequence). The CDR3 is made up of 17 amino acids. The CDR3 sequence: CASSHRTALLANYGYTF. The CDR3 coding sequence is TGTGCCAGTAGTCACCGGACAGCCCTACTAGCTAACTATGGCTACACCTTC.

This rearrangement joins TRBV6-5 to TRBJ2-6; a weak D match, TRBD2 (5 bases). The V and J ends lost 8 bases and 2 bases respectively, with 10 bases between them. Germline V lookup: CDR1 MNHEY, CDR2 SVGAGI. The CDR3 is 14 amino acids. The CDR3 coding sequence is TGTGCCAGCCAATACGGGGCTGGGGCCAACGTCCTGACTTTC. This sequence encodes CASQYGAGANVLTF.

The chain uses TRBV14 and TRBJ1-6; no clear D gene. V lost 0 bases, J lost 10 bases, and 10 bases lay in between. CDR3 length: 14 amino acids. Germline V gene lookup returns CDR1 SGHDN and CDR2 FVKESK. CDR3 nucleotides: TGTGCCAGCAGCCAAGATTCCTTTCTATCACCCCTCCACTTT. Translated, it gives CASSQDSFLSPLHF.

The chain joins TRBV9 to TRBJ1-1; 9 bases match TRBD1. J lost 4 bases, V lost 1 base, and 8 bases had no gene match. From germline, CDR1 is SGDLS and CDR2 YYNGEE. The CDR3 sequence is 16 residues long. This CDR3 is CASSVRDRVSGTEAFF. DNA of the CDR3: TGTGCCAGCAGCGTACGGGACAGGGTGAGTGGCACTGAAGCTTTCTTT.

This chain links TRBV7-2 with TRBJ1-2; no definite D call. This CDR3 has 15 residues. The V end lost 5 bases, the J end lost 0 bases, and 13 bases lay between the germline ends. Germline CDR1 is SGHTA and CDR2 is FQGNSA. Written as DNA, the CDR3 is TGTGCCAGCAGCCGGCCCGGCCGGGCTAACTATGGCTACACCTTC. It translates to CASSRPGRANYGYTF.

The chain has TRBV3-1 (or the pseudogene TRBV3-2) and TRBJ1-1; no firm D call. V gave up 6 bases and J gave up 1 base, with 9 bases separating them. Germline V gene lookup returns CDR1 LGHDT and CDR2 YNNKEL (reference sequence). This CDR3 is 13 amino acids long. CDR3 coding DNA: TGTGCCAGCAGTTCAGGTAAGAACACTGAAGCTTTCTTT. Translating gives CASSSGKNTEAFF.

CDR3 in amino acids: CAISDPARAGISYNSPLHF. The CDR3 coding sequence is TGTGCCATCAGTGACCCGGCCCGCGCCGGGATTTCCTATAATTCACCCCTCCACTTT. The genes are TRBV10-3 and TRBJ1-6; D not resolved. CDR1 ENHRY and CDR2 SYGVKD come from the germline V gene. Trimming pared 3 bases from V and 1 base from J, leaving 19 bases between. The CDR3 spans 19 residues.

The sample holds many counts of this clone. The chain recombines TRBV7-9 with TRBJ1-4, with no clear D. This CDR3 comprises 14 residues. Germline V CDR1 and CDR2: SEHNR, FQNEAQ (reference sequence). Trimming took 3 bases from V and 0 from J, leaving 5 bases between them. The CDR3 region is CASSFAATNEKLFF. The CDR3 bases are TGTGCCAGCAGCTTCGCGGCAACTAATGAAAAACTGTTTTTT.

This chain joins TRBV7-5 and TRBJ1-6. TRBV7-5 counts as a pseudogene. This CDR3 spans 15 amino acids. This CDR3 is CVRSFPLVCNSPLHF. The CDR3 DNA sequence: TGTGTCAGAAGCTTCCCCCTAGTCTGTAATTCACCCCTCCACTTT.

This chain's CDR3 is CASIAGGPQETQYF. Here the CDR3 DNA reads TGTGCCAGCATTGCAGGGGGACCCCAAGAGACCCAGTACTTC. The chain joins TRBV6-5 to TRBJ2-5; TRBD1 agrees at 7 bases. Germline V gene lookup returns CDR1 MNHEY and CDR2 SVGAGI. The CDR3 length is 14 residues. The trim removed 7 bases at V and 1 base at J, leaving 6 bases unmatched.

This chain links TRBV9 with TRBJ1-3; TRBD1 might be the D (5 bases). The ends were cut back, 3 bases at V and 3 bases at J, with 16 bases in the middle. Germline lookup yields CDR1 SGDLS and CDR2 YYNGEE. This CDR3 has 16 residues. The CDR3 region is CASSAWTNQVGNTIYF. The CDR3 DNA reads TGTGCCAGCAGCGCCTGGACAAATCAGGTTGGAAACACCATATATTTT.

V is TRBV20-1 and J is TRBJ2-5; D is perhaps TRBD2 (5 bases). V lost 3 bases to trimming and J lost 5 bases, with 16 bases between them. Germline CDR1 is DFQATT and CDR2 is SNEGSKA (reference sequence). The CDR3 length is 14 residues. The CDR3 sequence is CSASFEGSFETQYF. In DNA form, the CDR3 reads TGCAGTGCTAGTTTTGAGGGTAGTTTTGAGACCCAGTACTTC.

The chain carries TRBV10-3 and TRBJ1-2, with D perhaps TRBD1 (5 bases). Trimming cost V 6 bases and J 0 bases, with 8 bases left between them. This CDR3 contains 13 residues. The germline V gene has CDR1 ENHRY and CDR2 SYGVKD. As DNA, the CDR3 is TGTGCCATCAGCGCGACAGCTAACTATGGCTACACCTTC. It yields the protein CAISATANYGYTF.

Written as DNA, the CDR3 is TGTGCCAGCAGCTTGGTTGGCAGCTCCTACAATGAGCAGTTCTTC. Protein sequence: CASSLVGSSYNEQFF. This sequence joins TRBV5-5 and TRBJ2-1; the D is unclear. CDR1 is SGHKS, CDR2 YYEKEE, per germline (reference sequence). V lost 0 bases to trimming and J lost 0 bases, with 7 bases between them. The CDR3 has 15 residues.

This chain connects TRBV28 to TRBJ1-2; D is ambiguous. The CDR3 has 16 amino acids. V was shortened by 5 bases and J by 1 base, with 17 bases between the two germline ends. CDR1 and CDR2 from the germline V gene are MDHEN and SYDVKM. This CDR3 reads CASSGRHSQNNYGYTF. The DNA for the CDR3 is TGTGCCAGCAGTGGCCGCCACAGTCAGAATAACTATGGCTACACCTTC.

The chain is built from TRBV7-9 and TRBJ2-7; tentatively, D is TRBD2 (6 bases). This CDR3 is 14 amino acids long. CDR1 is SEHNR and CDR2 is FQNEAQ in the germline V gene (reference sequence). V shed 5 bases and J shed 2 bases, with 13 bases lying between them. The CDR3 DNA follows: TGTGCCAGCAGCCTGGGGACTTTCCCCTACGAGCAGTACTTC. Residues: CASSLGTFPYEQYF.

This clone was picked up many times. The chain has TRBV3-1 (or the pseudogene TRBV3-2) and TRBJ1-6; 7 positions agree with TRBD1. With 2 bases clipped from V and 6 bases from J, the junction kept 1 base outside the gene matches. In germline, CDR1 is LGHDT, CDR2 YNNKEL (reference sequence). The CDR3 is 14 residues long. CDR3 bases: TGTGCCAGCAGCCAAAGGGACAGTAATTCACCCCTCCACTTT. As protein: CASSQRDSNSPLHF.